Listed here are 30 T cell receptor beta chains from one sample, sequenced in a study of cytomegalovirus exposure and HLA in healthy donors. Primers included in the PCR were 60 Vbeta and 13 Jbeta primers. Clones were read by immunoSEQ multiplex PCR, and TCRdb kept only the in-frame ones, dropping some. The sample records approximately 130,000 clones, approximately 80% being singletons. The specimen sequenced was PBMCs. The origin of the receptors is a man between 18 and 29 years old in good health and CMV-seropositive.

In this sample, this clone turned up once. V usage is TRBV5-1 and J usage is TRBJ1-2, with TRBD1 identical over 10 bases. The V segment lost 0 bases and the J segment 6 bases; nucleotides outside the gene matches: 8. Per germline, CDR1 SGHRS and CDR2 YFSETQ. This CDR3 has 16 amino acids. The DNA for the CDR3 is TGCGCCAGCAGCTTGGATGGACAGGGGGATCGGGATGGCTACACCTTC. This gives the protein CASSLDGQGDRDGYTF.

V and J are TRBV9 and TRBJ1-5; D may be TRBD1 (5 bases). V gave up 0 bases and J gave up 0 bases, with 13 bases separating them. CDR1 is SGDLS and CDR2 is YYNGEE in the germline V gene. There are 17 residues in the CDR3. The CDR3 nucleotides read TGTGCCAGCAGCGTAGGGGTTGGACATAATAGCAATCAGCCCCAGCATTTT. This gives the protein CASSVGVGHNSNQPQHF. Filled out from reference TRBV9 and TRBJ1-5, the complete variable domain reads DSGVTQTPKHLITATGQRVTLRCSPRSGDLSVYWYQQSLDQGLQFLIQYYNGEERAKGNILERFSAQQFPDLHSELNLSSLELGDSALYFCASSVGVGHNSNQPQHFGDGTRLSIL.

Here the CDR3 reads CSAEQGASGAFF. CDR3 nucleotides: TGCAGCGCCGAACAGGGGGCATCGGGAGCTTTCTTT. The chain joins TRBV29-1 to TRBJ1-1, with TRBD1 identical over 9 bases. The V and J ends lost 7 bases and 10 bases, in that order; junction bases with no gene match: 10. The CDR3 extends over 12 amino acids. From germline, CDR1 is SQVTM and CDR2 ANQGSEA. The full variable domain, in which reference TRBV29-1 and TRBJ1-1 provide the parts outside the CDR3, is SAVISQKPSRDICQRGTSLTIQCQVDSQVTMMFWYRQQPGQSLTLIATANQGSEATYESGFVIDKFPISRPNLTFSTLTVSNMSPEDSSIYLCSAEQGASGAFFGQGTRLTVV.

V gene TRBV5-1 combines with J gene TRBJ2-1, with D unclear. Trimming stripped 2 bases from V and 3 bases from J, with 9 bases between. CDR1 SGHRS and CDR2 YFSETQ come from the germline V gene. This CDR3 is built from 14 residues. CDR3 protein: CASSFGVSYNEQFF. CDR3 bases: TGCGCCAGCAGCTTCGGAGTAAGCTACAATGAGCAGTTCTTC.

A note on this clone: Other nucleotide sequences in the sample specify the same CDR3. J is TRBJ2-2 and V is TRBV6-1; TRBD1 is a possible D gene (6 bases). The CDR3 has 15 residues. Germline V gene data show CDR1 as MNHNS and CDR2 as SASEGT. V was trimmed by 5 bases and J by 5 bases, leaving 15 bases between them. CDR3 DNA sequence: TGTGCCAGCAGTCCCCTGGGACACTGGACCGGGGAGCTGTTTTTT. Its protein is CASSPLGHWTGELFF.

The V call is TRBV29-1, the J call TRBJ2-4; 10 bases fit TRBD1. Trimming cost V 4 bases and J 8 bases; bases outside gene matches: 8. Germline V gene lookup returns CDR1 SQVTM and CDR2 ANQGSEA. CDR3 length equals 14 residues. As DNA, the CDR3 is TGCAGCGTTGGTCTCCCGGGACAGGGGCACATTCAGTACTTC. Translated, it gives CSVGLPGQGHIQYF. Drawing the rest from reference TRBV29-1 and TRBJ2-4, the complete variable domain is SAVISQKPSRDICQRGTSLTIQCQVDSQVTMMFWYRQQPGQSLTLIATANQGSEATYESGFVIDKFPISRPNLTFSTLTVSNMSPEDSSIYLCSVGLPGQGHIQYFGAGTRLSVL.

Here the CDR3 DNA reads TGTGCCAGCAGTCCCCAGAGAAGGGGAGGACTAATTCCCCCTCGAGTTTCCTACAATGAGCAGTTCTTC. It translates to CASSPQRRGGLIPPRVSYNEQFF. The V call is TRBV27, the J call TRBJ2-1; D is possibly TRBD2 (6 bases). CDR3 length equals 23 residues. Trimming removed 5 bases from V and 1 base from J, with 36 bases in between. Per germline, CDR1 MNHEY and CDR2 SMNVEV (reference sequence).

The CDR3 spells CASSSLTHGTVNTEAFF. CDR3 DNA: TGTGCCAGCAGCTCTCTCACACACGGGACAGTGAACACTGAAGCTTTCTTT. V gene TRBV7-9 combines with J gene TRBJ1-1, with 7 bases fitting TRBD1. The CDR3 has 17 amino acids. Trimming at V came to 4 bases and at J to 0 bases, leaving 11 bases not matched to a gene. Per the germline V gene, CDR1 is SEHNR and CDR2 is FQNEAQ (reference sequence). Supplemented by reference TRBV7-9 and TRBJ1-1, the full variable domain reads DTGVSQNPRHKITKRGQNVTFRCDPISEHNRLYWYRQTLGQGPEFLTYFQNEAQLEKSRLLSDRFSAERPKGSFSTLEIQRTEQGDSAMYLCASSSLTHGTVNTEAFFGQGTRLTVV.

The chain combines TRBV5-1 with TRBJ2-3; 8 bases agree with TRBD1. This CDR3 is 15 amino acids long. The ends lost 4 bases at V and 3 bases at J; junction bases unmatched: 7. CDR1 is SGHRS and CDR2 is YFSETQ in the germline V gene. The CDR3 DNA is TGCGCCAGCAGCATCCGGGACAGGAAGACAGATACGCAGTATTTT. Its translation is CASSIRDRKTDTQYF. Combining the CDR3 with reference TRBV5-1 and TRBJ2-3 gives the whole variable domain KAGVTQTPRYLIKTRGQQVTLSCSPISGHRSVSWYQQTPGQGLQFLFEYFSETQRNKGNFPGRFSGRQFSNSRSEMNVSTLELGDSALYLCASSIRDRKTDTQYFGPGTRLTVL.

The gene calls are TRBV7-9 and TRBJ1-2, with D uncertain. The CDR3 loop spans 14 amino acids. V was clipped by 2 bases and J by 2 bases, with 9 bases between them. Germline V gene data show CDR1 as SEHNR and CDR2 as FQNEAQ (reference sequence). The CDR3 protein is CASSLQQRNYGYTF. CDR3 nucleotide sequence: TGTGCCAGCAGCTTACAACAGAGAAACTATGGCTACACCTTC.

This clone was seen only a few times. The rearrangement uses TRBV5-1 and TRBJ2-7; 7 bases agree with TRBD1. V lost 0 bases, J lost 3 bases, and 3 bases stayed unmatched. The CDR3 is 14 residues long. Germline loops: CDR1 SGHRS, CDR2 YFSETQ. Here the CDR3 DNA reads TGCGCCAGCAGCTTGGGGACAGGAAACTACGAGCAGTACTTC. Translating it yields CASSLGTGNYEQYF. The variable domain in full, with the rest retrieved from reference TRBV5-1 and TRBJ2-7, is KAGVTQTPRYLIKTRGQQVTLSCSPISGHRSVSWYQQTPGQGLQFLFEYFSETQRNKGNFPGRFSGRQFSNSRSEMNVSTLELGDSALYLCASSLGTGNYEQYFGPGTRLTVT.

The J gene is TRBJ2-7, the V gene TRBV25-1, with 13 positions matching TRBD2. Germline CDR1 reads MGHDK; CDR2 reads SYGVNS. There are 18 residues in the CDR3. The V segment lost 2 bases and the J segment 0 bases; nucleotides outside the gene matches: 7. CDR3 coding DNA: TGTGCCAGCAGTGAAGGGACTAGCGGGACTCCGGGCTCCTACGAGCAGTACTTC. Residues: CASSEGTSGTPGSYEQYF.

The gene calls are TRBV10-2 and TRBJ1-2; weak D call: TRBD1 (5 bases). This CDR3 is 12 amino acids long. Deletions cut 8 bases from V and 3 bases from J, with 10 bases between. The germline gives CDR1 WSHSY, CDR2 SAAADI. This CDR3 is CASHAGDYGYTF. As DNA, the CDR3 is TGCGCCAGCCACGCGGGGGACTATGGCTACACCTTC.

This clone was counted a few times. This chain joins TRBV13 and TRBJ2-2; 11 bases map to TRBD1. CDR3 length: 17 residues. V lost 5 bases to trimming and J lost 6 bases; unmatched junction nucleotides: 11. Germline loops: CDR1 PRHDT, CDR2 FYEKMQ (reference sequence). CDR3 sequence reads: CASSLGQGAYLAGELFF. CDR3 DNA sequence: TGTGCCAGCAGCCTCGGACAGGGGGCCTACCTCGCCGGGGAGCTGTTTTTT.

The chain is built from TRBV5-4 and TRBJ2-1, with 10 bases lining up with TRBD2. V gave up 0 bases and J gave up 4 bases; unmatched junction bases: 4. This CDR3 contains 16 residues. Germline CDR1 SGHNT, CDR2 YYREEE (reference sequence). CDR3: CASSLDSGGMYNEQFF. The CDR3 DNA reads TGTGCCAGCAGCTTGGATAGCGGGGGGATGTACAATGAGCAGTTCTTC. The whole variable domain, filled in from reference TRBV5-4 and TRBJ2-1, reads ETGVTQSPTHLIKTRGQQVTLRCSSQSGHNTVSWYQQALGQGPQFIFQYYREEENGRGNFPPRFSGLQFPNYSSELNVNALELDDSALYLCASSLDSGGMYNEQFFGPGTRLTVL.

The genes are TRBV2 and TRBJ2-7, with D tentatively TRBD2 (6 bases). The CDR3 is made up of 15 amino acids. The V gene lost 7 bases and the J gene lost 3 bases, with 19 bases spanning the gap. The germline CDR1 and CDR2 sequences are SNHLY and FYNNEI. CDR3 coding DNA: TGTGCCAGCAACATTCCGGGACCCGGGAGCTACGAGCAGTACTTC. Its translation is CASNIPGPGSYEQYF.

The chain joins TRBV28 to TRBJ1-2, with 8 bases matching TRBD1. J was trimmed by 7 bases and V by 6 bases; bases with no gene match: 7. In germline, CDR1 is MDHEN, CDR2 SYDVKM. This CDR3 has 13 amino acids. This chain's CDR3 is CASSRGQGRGYTF. CDR3 sequence (DNA): TGTGCCAGCAGCCGAGGACAGGGCCGTGGCTACACCTTC.

V gene TRBV5-6 combines with J gene TRBJ1-5; D is unresolved. CDR1 is SGHDT and CDR2 is YYEEEE in the germline V gene. There are 13 residues in the CDR3. Trimming stripped 2 bases from V and 4 bases from J, with 7 bases between. The CDR3 sequence is CASSLSGNQPQHF. CDR3 bases: TGTGCCAGCAGCTTAAGCGGGAATCAGCCCCAGCATTTT.

The sample holds a few counts of this clone. The chain joins TRBV6-1 to TRBJ1-2, with D possibly TRBD1 on 6 matching bases. The CDR3 spans 14 residues. The V gene lost 2 bases and the J gene lost 3 bases, with 10 bases spanning the gap. Germline V gene lookup returns CDR1 MNHNS and CDR2 SASEGT. The CDR3 DNA reads TGTGCCAGCAGTGAACTAACAGGGTACTATGGCTACACCTTC. Protein sequence: CASSELTGYYGYTF.

V gene TRBV5-1 combines with J gene TRBJ1-2, with D possibly being TRBD1 (5 bases). V was pared by 4 bases and J by 3 bases, with 13 bases between. CDR1 is SGHRS and CDR2 is YFSETQ in the germline V gene. This CDR3 has 14 residues. The CDR3, as DNA: TGCGCCAGCAGCGACATTTCAGGGTACTATGGCTACACCTTC. It codes for CASSDISGYYGYTF.

The rearrangement joins TRBV28 to TRBJ1-4; 9 nucleotides agree with TRBD1. After removal of 3 bases from V and 3 bases from J, the junction contained 11 bases not matched to a gene. This CDR3 region has 18 residues. The germline CDR1 and CDR2 sequences are MDHEN and SYDVKM. The CDR3 coding sequence is TGTGCCAGCAGTTTCTACCCTCGGACAGGGGCGGCTAATGAAAAACTGTTTTTT. Encoded protein: CASSFYPRTGAANEKLFF.

The chain couples TRBV19 to TRBJ1-5; TRBD1 agrees at 8 bases. The CDR3 length is 15 residues. Trimming at V came to 3 bases and at J to 2 bases, leaving 3 bases not matched to a gene. Germline V CDR1 and CDR2: LNHDA, SQIVND (reference sequence). This CDR3 reads CASSITGGGNQPQHF. The CDR3 nucleotides are TGTGCCAGTAGTATCACAGGGGGTGGCAATCAGCCCCAGCATTTT.

This clone was counted many times. The chain is built from TRBV7-9 and TRBJ2-1; possible D gene TRBD2, 6 bases. Germline V gives CDR1 SEHNR, CDR2 FQNEAQ (reference sequence). The CDR3 runs 14 residues. V gave up 5 bases and J gave up 4 bases, with 12 bases separating them. Here the CDR3 reads CASSLAGRYNEQFF. The CDR3 DNA follows: TGTGCCAGCAGCCTGGCGGGGCGGTACAATGAGCAGTTCTTC.

This clone has just one count. The chain has TRBV5-1 and TRBJ2-2; D is possibly TRBD1 (6 bases). The CDR3 spans 14 residues. Germline values: CDR1 SGHRS, CDR2 YFSETQ. V dropped 1 base and J dropped 7 bases, with 11 bases sitting between them. This chain's CDR3 is CASSLQGQNGELFF. The CDR3 nucleotides read TGCGCCAGCAGCTTGCAGGGGCAGAACGGGGAGCTGTTTTTT.

V usage is TRBV7-2 and J usage is TRBJ2-3, with 7 bases that match TRBD2. The germline CDR1 and CDR2 sequences are SGHTA and FQGNSA. V lost 2 bases to trimming and J lost 5 bases; unmatched junction nucleotides: 4. This CDR3 comprises 14 residues. The DNA of the CDR3 is TGTGCCAGCAGCTTAAGGCGGGGGAAAGATACGCAGTATTTT. This translates into CASSLRRGKDTQYF.

Worth noting for this clone: The junction differs from germline at one of its ends, possibly a read error. The rearrangement uses TRBV11-3 and TRBJ2-2; tentative D call: TRBD1 (6 bases). This CDR3 is 15 amino acids long. In germline, CDR1 is SGHNT, CDR2 YENEEA. The CDR3 nucleotides are TGTGCCAGCAGTTTAGGGACAACGAACACCGGGGAGCTGTTTTTT. Protein sequence: CASSLGTTNTGELFF.

This clone came up a few times. The chain carries TRBV30 and TRBJ1-2; 7 bases align to TRBD1. The V segment lost 0 bases and the J segment 2 bases; nucleotides outside the gene matches: 6. CDR1 and CDR2 (germline): GTSNPN, SVGIG (reference sequence). The CDR3 spans 15 residues. Here the CDR3 DNA reads TGTGCCTGGAGTGTCCCTTCGACAGGGAACTATGGCTACACCTTC. Protein: CAWSVPSTGNYGYTF.

This clone occurred a few times. The J gene is TRBJ1-4, the V gene TRBV7-9; D perhaps matches TRBD1 (5 bases). The CDR3 runs 14 residues. The V end was cut by 7 bases, the J end by 7 bases, with 16 bases between. Germline loops: CDR1 SEHNR, CDR2 FQNEAQ (reference sequence). DNA for the CDR3: TGTGCCAGCACCCCTGTCGGGGGAGGTGAAAAACTGTTTTTT. The encoded protein is CASTPVGGGEKLFF.

In its sample, this clone was seen once. This chain connects TRBV14 to TRBJ2-3; 7 bases agree with TRBD1. Germline V gives CDR1 SGHDN, CDR2 FVKESK. This CDR3 has 15 amino acids. Trimming took 1 base from V and 1 from J; bases not matched to a gene: 2. The CDR3 loop is CASSQGQGRTDTQYF. The CDR3 DNA reads as TGTGCCAGCAGCCAAGGACAGGGTCGCACAGATACGCAGTATTTT.

The V and J genes are TRBV13 and TRBJ2-1, with 11 bases aligning to TRBD1. The ends lost 4 bases at V and 4 bases at J; junction bases unmatched: 15. CDR3 size: 19 residues. Germline V CDR1 and CDR2: PRHDT, FYEKMQ (reference sequence). The DNA of the CDR3 is TGTGCCAGCAGCTCCATGGACAGGGGGCGACCCACTGGGTACAATGAGCAGTTCTTC. Residues: CASSSMDRGRPTGYNEQFF.